This TCR beta chain was sequenced in a study of cytomegalovirus exposure and HLA in healthy donors. Broader study findings: The study reported that TCR beta sequences accurately predicted HLA-A and HLA-B alleles in most subjects. With high specificity and sensitivity, the classifier reportedly diagnosed cytomegalovirus status. Productive status was seen about 90% or about 30% of the time for most TCR beta V segments in an earlier analysis.

It was with 60 Vbeta and 13 Jbeta primers that the PCR ran. Sequencing used immunoSEQ multiplex PCR; TCRdb keeps in-frame clones, though not all of them. This table has 150,000 to 200,000 clones, around nine tenths appearing once. As concerns this clone: Its target is unknown.

This CDR3 spans 13 amino acids. Looked up from germline, CDR1 is SGHVS and CDR2 is FQNEAQ. Trimming cost V 4 bases and J 10 bases, with 16 bases left between them. This rearrangement joins TRBV7-8 to TRBJ1-1, with D tentatively TRBD1 (6 bases). Sequencing input: PBMCs. The clonotype comes from a woman aged 18-35 years in good health and CMV-seronegative. This CDR3 reads CASSSTVGRGAFF. The CDR3 DNA follows: TGTGCCAGCAGCTCCACCGTGGGCAGGGGAGCTTTCTTT.